This paragraph covers one TCR beta chain sequence. This clone turned up a few times. Its specific antigen is unknown. No qualities accompany the bases; no much larger clone lies one base away. The germline V gene yields MRHNA for CDR1 and SNTAGT for CDR2. The CDR3, cysteine through phenylalanine, is 16 amino acids long. The sequence is cut down to CDR3 DNA, 48 bases in frame from base 1. Germline trimming amounts to 7 bases on V and 9 bases on J, with 16 as the count of junction bases outside the gene matches. Library preparation employed the immunoSEQ multiplex PCR assay. RNA was extracted from all samples and reverse transcribed into cDNA, which served as template for TCR sequencing. First-strand cDNA was synthesized using SuperScript III with a 2:1 mix of oligo-dT and random hexamers. A synthetic immune receptor repertoire was used to assess amplification bias, and residual bias was removed computationally. The original methods were these. Raw reads were preprocessed to remove errors, and CDR3 was defined by IMGT conventions from the conserved cysteine to phenylalanine. Clonality was computed as 1 minus the Shannon entropy, with the entropy normalized by log2 of the number of productive unique TCRs. CD4 or CD8 identity of scalp clones was inferred by cross-referencing scalp TCRbeta sequences with sorted blood CD4 and CD8 repertoires. TCRdb took over this immuneACCESS table, retaining in-frame rearrangements with V and J assigned. Such tables are incomplete; in checked studies, under half of the missing clones stem from an unresolved V gene, and the remainder is unexplained. That table furnishes V, J and clone size, whereas the DNA furnished D and trimming. A total of a few hundred thousand clones appear in this sample, over 40% of them only once. Over 2% of the sample is held by the ten biggest clonotypes.

The data derive from a study of CD8+ T cells in alopecia areata (dated 2018 in TCRdb). Looking at the study overall: Treated patients were enrolled in an open-label pilot trial of oral tofacitinib, 5 to 10 mg twice daily, for moderate-to-severe alopecia areata. For the treated patients, the SALT score, which quantifies what percentage of scalp surface area is affected, served as the measure of disease severity. Scalp clonality was compared among normal scalp (n=4), patchy alopecia areata scalp (n=8), and alopecia totalis/universalis scalp (n=8). TCRbeta CDR3 regions were amplified by immunoSEQ multiplex PCR using 35 Vbeta forward and 13 Jbeta reverse primers. Scalp tissue and sorted CD4+ and CD8+ peripheral blood T cells from patchy and totalis/universalis alopecia areata patients and from healthy controls were covered by human TCRbeta sequencing. The study used high-throughput TCRbeta sequencing to examine T cell clonal expansion in alopecia areata, in both the C3H/HeJ mouse model and human patients. Patients on tofacitinib were biopsied at baseline and after 4 and 24 weeks of treatment, and several of the patients also had a later scalp biopsy. Tofacitinib was given for 6 to 18 months, followed by 6 months of follow-up off drug to assess delayed response and recurrence. RNA was extracted with the PAXgene miRNA kit for fixed scalp, the miRNeasy kit for PBMCs, and the RNeasy kit for mouse skin. What the study reported, not specific to this receptor: Unlike mouse skin, which is dominated by gammadelta T cells, normal human skin has resident alphabeta T cells that are also sequenced, and this complicates analysis of the scalp TCR repertoire. TCR sequences shared between patients were less clear than in mice, possibly partly because of HLA diversity in the patient population. Tofacitinib significantly decreased scalp clonality and the number of expanded CD8+ clones among the top 100 scalp clones. Lesional scalp, especially in alopecia totalis/universalis, showed higher clonality and more expanded CD8+ clones than normal scalp, suggesting antigenic drive. Many expanded lesional clones were found to persist in scalp and blood during tofacitinib treatment, and relapse after treatment cessation may be partly explained by this persistence. Because the treated cohort was small and had just a single nonresponder, larger studies are needed to establish links between baseline CD8+ expansion and response.

According to the study, the label for this sample's treatment or condition signals: oral pan-JAK inhibitor, 5-10 mg twice daily. From alopecia areata patients, peripheral blood was collected along with lesional scalp punch biopsies. PBMCs were isolated by density centrifugation and stained for CD3, CD4 and CD8, and CD4+ and CD8+ T cells were sorted on a FACSAria. In this chain, TRBV6-4 is recombined with TRBJ2-1; the central 9 bases match TRBD2. This TCR was sampled from a human donor with alopecia areata. The starting material was CD4+ T cells sorted from blood, obtained at approximately week 36, from a patient treated with tofacitinib. The DNA reads as follows: TGTGCCAGCAAGAAATCAGCGCGGGAGGGCCAGGGTGAGCAGTTCTTC. It codes for CASKKSAREGQGEQFF.